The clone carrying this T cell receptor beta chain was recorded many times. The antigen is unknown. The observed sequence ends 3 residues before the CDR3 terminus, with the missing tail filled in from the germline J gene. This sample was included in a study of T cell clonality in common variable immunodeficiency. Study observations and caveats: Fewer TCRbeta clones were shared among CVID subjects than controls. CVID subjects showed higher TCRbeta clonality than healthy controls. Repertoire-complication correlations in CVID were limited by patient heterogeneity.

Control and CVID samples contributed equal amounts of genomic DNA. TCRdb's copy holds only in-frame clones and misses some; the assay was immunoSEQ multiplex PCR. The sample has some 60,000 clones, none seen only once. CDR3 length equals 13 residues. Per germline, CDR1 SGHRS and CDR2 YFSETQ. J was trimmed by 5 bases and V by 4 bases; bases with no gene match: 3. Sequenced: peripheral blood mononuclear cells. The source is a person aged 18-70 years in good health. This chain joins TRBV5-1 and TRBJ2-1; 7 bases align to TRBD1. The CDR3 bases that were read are TGCGCCAGCAGCATCGGGACAGACAATGAG. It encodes CASSIGTDNE. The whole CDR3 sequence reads CASSIGTDNEQFF.